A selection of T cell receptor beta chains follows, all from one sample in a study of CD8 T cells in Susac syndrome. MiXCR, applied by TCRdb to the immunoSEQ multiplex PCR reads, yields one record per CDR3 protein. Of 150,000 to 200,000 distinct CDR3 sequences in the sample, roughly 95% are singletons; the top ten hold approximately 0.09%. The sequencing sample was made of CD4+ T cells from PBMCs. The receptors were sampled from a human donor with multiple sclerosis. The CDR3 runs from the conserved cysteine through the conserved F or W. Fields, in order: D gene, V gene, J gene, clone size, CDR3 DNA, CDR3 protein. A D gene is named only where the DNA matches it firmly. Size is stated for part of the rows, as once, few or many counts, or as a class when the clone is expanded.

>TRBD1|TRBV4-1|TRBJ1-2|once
TGCGCCAGCAGCCAAGAGGGGGGGACAGCTAACTATGGCTACACCTTC
CASSQEGGTANYGYTF
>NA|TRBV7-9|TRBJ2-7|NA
TGTGCCAGCAGCCCGGAGAGGACCTCGGGGGCCTACGAGCAGTACTTC
CASSPERTSGAYEQYF
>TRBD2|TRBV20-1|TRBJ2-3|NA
TGCAGTGCTATCGCAGGACTAGCGGGGAGCACAGATACGCAGTATTTT
CSAIAGLAGSTDTQYF
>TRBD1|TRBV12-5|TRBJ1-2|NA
TGTGCTAGTGGTTTGGCCCAGGGGGCAGGTGGCTACACCTTC
CASGLAQGAGGYTF
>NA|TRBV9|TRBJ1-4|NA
TGTGCCAGCAGCTATGGGGCCGTACCCCTCGCAACTAATGAAAAACTGTTTTTT
CASSYGAVPLATNEKLFF
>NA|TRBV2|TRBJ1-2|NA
TGTGCCAGCAGTGAAGTAACTCGGGCCTCAGCTAACTATGGCTACACCTTC
CASSEVTRASANYGYTF
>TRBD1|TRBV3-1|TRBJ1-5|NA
TGTGCCAGCAGCCAAGAGGGACAGGGGAATCAGCCCCAGCATTTT
CASSQEGQGNQPQHF
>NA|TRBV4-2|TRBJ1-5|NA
TGTGCCAGCAGCCCCGAGACCGGGACCGTGAGCAATCAGCCCCAGCATTTT
CASSPETGTVSNQPQHF
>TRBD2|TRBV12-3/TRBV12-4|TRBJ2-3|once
TGTGCCAGCAGCTCCATCAGGACTAGCGCACGCACAGATACGCAGTATTTT
CASSSIRTSARTDTQYF
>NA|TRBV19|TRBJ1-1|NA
TGTGCCAGTACCTCCGACACTGAAGCTTTCTTT
CASTSDTEAFF
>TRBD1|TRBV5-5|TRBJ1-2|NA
TGTGCCAGCACCGTACAGGGGAACTATGGCTACACCTTC
CASTVQGNYGYTF
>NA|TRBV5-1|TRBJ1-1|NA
TGCGCCAGCAGCTACCCCCTGGGGAACACTGAAGCTTTCTTT
CASSYPLGNTEAFF
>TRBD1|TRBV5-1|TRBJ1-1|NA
TGCGCCAGCAGCGAACACACGACAGGGGTCACTGAAGCTTTCTTT
CASSEHTTGVTEAFF
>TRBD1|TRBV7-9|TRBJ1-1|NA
TGTGCCAGCAGCCCCCGACAGGGAACCATCCCTGAAGCTTTCTTT
CASSPRQGTIPEAFF
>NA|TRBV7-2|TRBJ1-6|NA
TGTGCCAGCAGCTTTTCCCCAGGGTTTTCACCCCTCCACTTT
CASSFSPGFSPLHF
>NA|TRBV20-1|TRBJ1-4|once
TGCAGTGCTAGTTACGCAACTAATGAAAAACTGTTTTTT
CSASYATNEKLFF
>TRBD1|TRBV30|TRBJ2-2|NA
TGTGCCTGGAAACAGGGGGTGAACACCGAGGAGCTGTTTTTT
CAWKQGVNTEELFF
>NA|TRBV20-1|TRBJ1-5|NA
TGCAGTGCTAGAGTGGCACAGGCGCCGAATCAGCCCCAGCATTTT
CSARVAQAPNQPQHF
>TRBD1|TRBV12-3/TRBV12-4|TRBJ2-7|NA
TGTGCCAGCATCCAAACAGGGACAGCCGAGCAGTACTTC
CASIQTGTAEQYF
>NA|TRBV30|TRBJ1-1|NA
TGTGCCTGGAGTAGGACTGCTGAAGCTTTCTTT
CAWSRTAEAFF
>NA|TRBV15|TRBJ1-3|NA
TGTGCCACCAGCAGAGAGGTACAGGGTCTCGGTGGAAACACCATATATTTT
CATSREVQGLGGNTIYF
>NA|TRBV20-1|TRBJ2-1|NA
TGCAGTGCCAGACCAGCGAACCAATACAATGAGCAGTTCTTC
CSARPANQYNEQFF
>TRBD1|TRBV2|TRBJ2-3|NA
TGTGCCAGCGGCTCACCGGGACAGGGAGCAGATACGCAGTATTTT
CASGSPGQGADTQYF
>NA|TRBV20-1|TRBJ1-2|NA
TGCAGTGCTAGTGGGGGCGCGGTGGATGGCTACACCTTC
CSASGGAVDGYTF
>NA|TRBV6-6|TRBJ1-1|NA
TGTGCCAGCAGCCTAGGACAGATCACTGAAGCTTTCTTT
CASSLGQITEAFF
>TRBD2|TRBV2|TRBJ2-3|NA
TGTGCCAGCCGTAGCGGGGGGACAGATACGCAGTATTTT
CASRSGGTDTQYF
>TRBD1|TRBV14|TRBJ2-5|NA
TGTGCCAGCAGCCAAGCAGGACAGGGGACACATCAAGAGACCCAGTACTTC
CASSQAGQGTHQETQYF
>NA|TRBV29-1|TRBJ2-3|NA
TGCAGCGTTGAAGCAGGGGGCACAGATACGCAGTATTTT
CSVEAGGTDTQYF
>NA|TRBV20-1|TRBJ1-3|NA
TGCAGTGCTAGGGAGGACGCAAACCTCCCTGGAAACACCATATATTTT
CSAREDANLPGNTIYF
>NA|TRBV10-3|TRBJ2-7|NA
TGTGCCATCAGGAGCGACTACGAGCAGTACTTC
CAIRSDYEQYF
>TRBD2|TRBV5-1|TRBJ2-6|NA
TGCGCCAGCAGCTTGGCGACTAGCGGGGGATCTGGGGCCAACGTCCTGACTTTC
CASSLATSGGSGANVLTF
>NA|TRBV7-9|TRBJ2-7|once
TGTGCCAGCAGTGGGGGCGCCAGGATCTACGAGCAGTACTTC
CASSGGARIYEQYF
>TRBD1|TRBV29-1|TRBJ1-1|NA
TGCAGCGTTGGCAGGGGGATCTCGAACACTGAAGCTTTCTTT
CSVGRGISNTEAFF
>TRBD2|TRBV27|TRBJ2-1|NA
TGTGCCAGCAGGCTCCCGGGACTAGCAAACAATGAGCAGTTCTTC
CASRLPGLANNEQFF
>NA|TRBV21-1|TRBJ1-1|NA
TGTGCCAGCAGCAAAGCGCGGACAGGGAACACTGAAGCTTTCTTT
CASSKARTGNTEAFF
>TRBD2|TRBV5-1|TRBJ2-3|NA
TGCGCCAGCAGCTTGGAGGGGACTAGCGCAGATACGCAGTATTTT
CASSLEGTSADTQYF
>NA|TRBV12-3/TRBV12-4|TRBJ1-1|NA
TGTGCCAGCAGTTTAAGTCGGATGAACACTGAAGCTTTCTTT
CASSLSRMNTEAFF
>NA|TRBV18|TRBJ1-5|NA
TGTGCCAGCTCACCACCAGGGACTAGCAATCAGCCCCAGCATTTT
CASSPPGTSNQPQHF
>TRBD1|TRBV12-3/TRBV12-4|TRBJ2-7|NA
TGTGCCAGCAGTGCACACAGGGGTGGGAAGTACTTC
CASSAHRGGKYF
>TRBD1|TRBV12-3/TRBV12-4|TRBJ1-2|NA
TGTGCCAGCAGTTTTGTTACAGGGGCCCAGGGCTATGGCTACACCTTC
CASSFVTGAQGYGYTF
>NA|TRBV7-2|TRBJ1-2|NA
TGTGCCAGCAGCATACAGGGCACCGGCTACACCTTC
CASSIQGTGYTF